The 19 T cell receptor beta chains below all came from one sample that was sequenced in a study of cytomegalovirus exposure and HLA in healthy donors. In the PCR, 60 Vbeta and 13 Jbeta primers were used. TCRdb keeps only in-frame clones here, not all; method: immunoSEQ multiplex PCR. Altogether more than 130,000 clones are present, roughly 75% being singletons, with the ten largest covering approximately 6.3%. Sequenced material: PBMCs. The receptors stem from a man between 35 and 55 years old in good health and CMV-seropositive.

This chain connects TRBV7-2 to TRBJ1-1, with D hard to call. The V gene lost 5 bases and the J gene lost 1 base, with 11 bases spanning the gap. This CDR3 comprises 14 residues. Germline V CDR1 and CDR2: SGHTA, FQGNSA. In DNA, the CDR3 is TGTGCCAGCAGCCTCGTAACGGGGAACACTGAAGCTTTCTTT. Protein product: CASSLVTGNTEAFF.

The rearrangement uses TRBV7-9 and TRBJ1-1; weak D call: TRBD1 (5 bases). V lost 5 bases to trimming and J lost 5 bases, with 21 bases between them. CDR3 size: 16 residues. Germline V gives CDR1 SEHNR, CDR2 FQNEAQ (reference sequence). The CDR3 DNA reads as TGTGCCAGCAGCAATCGGGACTCCCGAAGCTTGACTGAAGCTTTCTTT. Residues: CASSNRDSRSLTEAFF.

This chain links TRBV10-3 with TRBJ1-2; TRBD1 agrees at 7 bases. The CDR3 loop spans 14 amino acids. Trimming cost V 3 bases and J 4 bases; bases outside gene matches: 5. Per the germline V gene, CDR1 is ENHRY and CDR2 is SYGVKD. CDR3 sequence reads: CAISDGGQSYGYTF. The CDR3 DNA reads TGTGCCATCAGTGACGGGGGACAGAGCTATGGCTACACCTTC.

Comments on this clone: At the DNA level, this CDR3 is encoded by other sequences in the same sample as well. The V and J genes are TRBV30 and TRBJ1-1, with TRBD1 as a possible D gene (5 bases). Germline CDR1 GTSNPN, CDR2 SVGIG (reference sequence). Between the trimmed V and J ends, which lost 0 bases and 0 bases, there was a span of 14 bases. This CDR3 has 16 residues. CDR3 in DNA: TGTGCCTGGAGTGTAGCAGGGAGGATAGTGAACACTGAAGCTTTCTTT. It encodes CAWSVAGRIVNTEAFF.

The CDR3 sequence: CASSPRHFTDTQYF. In DNA form, the CDR3 reads TGTGCCAGCAGCCCACGACATTTCACAGATACGCAGTATTTT. This chain connects TRBV9 to TRBJ2-3; the D is unclear. The CDR3 is 14 residues long. The germline V gene encodes CDR1 SGDLS and CDR2 YYNGEE. V lost 4 bases to trimming and J lost 2 bases, with 11 bases between them.

The chain uses TRBV4-3 and TRBJ2-7; D is perhaps TRBD1 (5 bases). Between the trimmed V and J ends, which lost 2 bases and 5 bases, there was a span of 13 bases. The length of the CDR3 is 14 residues. CDR1 and CDR2 (germline): LGHNA, YSLEER. The CDR3 loop is CASSQNSRVDEQYF. The DNA for the CDR3 is TGCGCCAGCAGCCAAAATAGCAGGGTCGACGAGCAGTACTTC.

CDR3 sequence: CATSREGTGAGEQYF. CDR3 DNA: TGTGCCACCAGCAGAGAGGGGACAGGGGCGGGGGAGCAGTACTTC. V and J are TRBV15 and TRBJ2-7, with TRBD1 matching over 10 bases. CDR1 is LNHNV and CDR2 is YYDKDF in the germline V gene (reference sequence). The CDR3 is made up of 15 amino acids. V lost 0 bases, J lost 7 bases, and 6 bases stayed unmatched.

The V and J genes are TRBV4-2 and TRBJ2-1; 11 bases are a match to TRBD2. Germline V CDR1 and CDR2: LGHNA, YNFKEQ. This CDR3 has 19 amino acids. J lost 2 bases, V lost 1 base, and 10 bases had no gene match. CDR3 in DNA: TGTGCCAGCAGCCAAGCCCAGGGATTTAGCGGGGGGGCCTACAATGAGCAGTTCTTC. Amino acid sequence: CASSQAQGFSGGAYNEQFF.

This clone was picked up a small number of times. This chain connects TRBV6-6 to TRBJ1-2; D gene unclear. V was shortened by 8 bases and J by 0 bases, with 10 bases between the two germline ends. CDR3 size: 13 residues. CDR1 MNHNY and CDR2 SVGAGI come from the germline V gene (reference sequence). CDR3 loop: CASSRGANYGYTF. CDR3 in DNA: TGTGCCAGCTCGCGGGGAGCTAACTATGGCTACACCTTC.

V usage is TRBV18 and J usage is TRBJ2-5; maybe TRBD1 (6 bases). CDR1 and CDR2 from the germline V gene are KGHSH and LQKENI. This CDR3 is built from 14 residues. V was clipped by 1 base and J by 4 bases, with 10 bases between them. CDR3 coding DNA: TGTGCCAGCTCACCACGGTCAGGGGCAGAGACCCAGTACTTC. This codes for CASSPRSGAETQYF.

The chain employs TRBV2 and TRBJ2-5, with TRBD1 as a possible D gene (6 bases). Trimming pared 5 bases from V and 2 bases from J, leaving 12 bases between. Germline CDR1 SNHLY, CDR2 FYNNEI. The CDR3 totals 14 residues. The CDR3 loop reads CASSSDSLQETQYF. CDR3 DNA: TGTGCCAGCAGTTCGGACAGCCTACAAGAGACCCAGTACTTC.

This clone was counted a single time. The rearrangement joins TRBV29-1 to TRBJ2-7, with 10 bases lining up with TRBD2. Germline-derived CDR1 and CDR2 are SQVTM and ANQGSEA. This CDR3 spans 14 amino acids. V dropped 5 bases and J dropped 5; count of bases not matched to a gene: 9. The DNA for the CDR3 is TGCAGCGTTACGGCTAGCGGGAGAGTAGACGAGCAGTACTTC. Its translation is CSVTASGRVDEQYF.

Turning to this clone: Other DNA sequences in the same sample also yield this CDR3. The genes are TRBV6-5 and TRBJ1-1; D unresolved. Trimming removed 0 bases from V and 0 bases from J, with 5 bases in between. CDR3 length: 14 amino acids. The germline V gene encodes CDR1 MNHEY and CDR2 SVGAGI. DNA of the CDR3: TGTGCCAGCAGTTACTCGGAGGTGAACACTGAAGCTTTCTTT. As protein: CASSYSEVNTEAFF.

The gene calls are TRBV19 and TRBJ2-7; 10 nucleotides match TRBD1. Germline V gene sequence: CDR1 LNHDA, CDR2 SQIVND (reference sequence). The ends lost 3 bases at V and 5 bases at J; junction bases unmatched: 4. The CDR3 covers 14 residues. In DNA, the CDR3 is TGTGCCAGTAGTATGGGGACAGGGGCCCACGAGCAGTACTTC. Translated, it gives CASSMGTGAHEQYF.

This chain connects TRBV9 to TRBJ1-1; D remains ambiguous. CDR3 length: 14 amino acids. Per germline, CDR1 SGDLS and CDR2 YYNGEE. V dropped 0 bases and J dropped 1 base, with 7 bases sitting between them. This chain's CDR3 is CASSVVAENTEAFF. CDR3 DNA sequence: TGTGCCAGCAGCGTAGTGGCAGAGAACACTGAAGCTTTCTTT.

The genes are TRBV6-1 and TRBJ1-1; possibly TRBD1 for D (6 bases). With 7 bases removed from V and 6 bases from J, the gap between germline ends came to 15 bases. Germline lookup yields CDR1 MNHNS and CDR2 SASEGT. The length of the CDR3 is 13 residues. The DNA for the CDR3 is TGTGCCAGCACCTTTGGGGGCCTGGCTGAAGCTTTCTTT. Translating gives CASTFGGLAEAFF.

This chain links TRBV6-1 with TRBJ1-6, with D possibly being TRBD1 (5 bases). Trimming pared 2 bases from V and 5 bases from J, leaving 10 bases between. The CDR3 totals 15 residues. The germline V gene has CDR1 MNHNS and CDR2 SASEGT. This CDR3 reads CASSELQGDNSPLHF. In nucleotides, the CDR3 is TGTGCCAGCAGTGAACTCCAGGGCGATAATTCACCCCTCCACTTT.

This chain connects TRBV4-2 to TRBJ2-7, with D perhaps TRBD2 (6 bases). Trimming took 0 bases from V and 2 from J, leaving 11 bases between them. Germline-derived CDR1 and CDR2 are LGHNA and YNFKEQ. The CDR3 sequence is 15 residues long. The CDR3 region is CASSQDRGITYEQYF. CDR3 DNA sequence: TGTGCCAGCAGCCAAGATCGGGGGATCACCTACGAGCAGTACTTC.

The V call is TRBV29-1, the J call TRBJ1-2, with a tentative D call TRBD1 (5 bases). The germline V gene has CDR1 SQVTM and CDR2 ANQGSEA. The CDR3 has 15 amino acids. Trimming pared 3 bases from V and 6 bases from J, leaving 20 bases between. CDR3 loop: CSVEEWGGSRDGYTF. In DNA form, the CDR3 reads TGCAGCGTTGAGGAGTGGGGGGGATCTCGGGATGGCTACACCTTC.